The rows below give T cell receptor beta chains drawn from one sample of a study of CD8+ T cells in alopecia areata. This table comes from immunoSEQ multiplex PCR, and its TCRdb copy is limited to in-frame clones, with some not included. The repertoire consists of hundreds of thousands of clones, with roughly three fifths occurring once and the leading ten covering roughly 1.2%. This specimen consisted of CD4+ T cells sorted from blood, obtained at approximately week 45, from a patient treated with tofacitinib. These TCRs come from a human donor with alopecia areata. CDR3s include the opening cysteine and the closing phenylalanine or tryptophan. Each record gives: clone size, V gene, D gene, J gene, CDR3 protein, CDR3 DNA. D genes are given only for firm matches. The size of a clone is reported for some rows only, either as once, few or many, or as a class for expanded clones.

.	TRBV10-3	.	TRBJ2-5	CAISASDTGKETQYF	TGTGCCATCAGTGCTTCGGATACAGGGAAGGAGACCCAGTACTTC
.	TRBV7-2	.	TRBJ2-3	CASSLLTDTQYF	TGTGCCAGCAGCTTACTCACAGATACGCAGTATTTT
few	TRBV25-1	.	TRBJ1-5	CASSHASNQPQHF	TGTGCCAGCAGTCACGCTAGCAATCAGCCCCAGCATTTT
.	TRBV29-1	.	TRBJ2-2	CSVKGVFGTGELFF	TGCAGCGTCAAGGGGGTTTTCGGGACCGGGGAGCTGTTTTTT
.	TRBV29-1	.	TRBJ2-5	CSAKGQETQYF	TGCAGCGCTAAGGGGCAAGAGACCCAGTACTTC
few	TRBV5-6	.	TRBJ2-1	CASSSPGTGSGEQFF	TGTGCCAGCAGCTCTCCCGGTACAGGGAGTGGTGAGCAGTTCTTC
.	TRBV29-1	TRBD1	TRBJ1-5	CSVGTGLHQPQHF	TGCAGCGTTGGGACAGGGCTTCATCAGCCCCAGCATTTT
many	TRBV7-3	.	TRBJ2-1	CASSLSIRPGDSNEQFF	TGTGCCAGCAGCTTATCAATTAGGCCGGGGGACAGCAATGAGCAGTTCTTC
.	TRBV15	TRBD2	TRBJ2-1	CATSRDLAGGYNEQFF	TGTGCCACCAGCAGAGATTTAGCGGGGGGATACAATGAGCAGTTCTTC
.	TRBV29-1	.	TRBJ2-7	CSVETSYEQYF	TGCAGCGTTGAAACCTCCTACGAGCAGTACTTC
.	TRBV4-3	.	TRBJ1-2	CASSPTGGGYTF	TGCGCCAGCAGCCCAACGGGGGGAGGCTACACCTTC
.	TRBV9	.	TRBJ2-2	CASSFGIASPTGELFF	TGTGCCAGCAGCTTTGGGATTGCTAGCCCCACCGGGGAGCTGTTTTTT
.	TRBV25-1	.	TRBJ2-5	CASSGRESETQYF	TGTGCCAGCAGTGGTAGGGAATCGGAGACCCAGTACTTC
.	TRBV29-1	.	TRBJ1-1	CSVVLFEMNTEAFF	TGCAGCGTTGTCCTTTTTGAGATGAACACTGAAGCTTTCTTT
.	TRBV29-1	.	TRBJ1-6	CSVREGDSPLHF	TGCAGCGTGCGGGAGGGCGATTCACCCCTCCACTTT
.	TRBV6-5	TRBD1	TRBJ2-7	CASSYSGQGYEQYF	TGTGCCAGCAGTTACTCGGGACAGGGGTACGAGCAGTACTTC
few	TRBV6-6	TRBD1	TRBJ1-2	CASSYAGTGLGYTF	TGTGCCAGCAGTTACGCCGGGACAGGGTTAGGCTACACCTTC
.	TRBV2	.	TRBJ2-5	CASISDGGWETQYF	TGTGCCAGCATTAGTGACGGAGGTTGGGAGACCCAGTACTTC
many	TRBV25-1	.	TRBJ1-2	CASSDPGYGYTF	TGTGCCAGCAGTGACCCCGGGTATGGCTACACCTTC
.	TRBV29-1	.	TRBJ2-4	CSVVKQGGKNIQYF	TGCAGCGTTGTAAAACAGGGGGGGAAAAACATTCAGTACTTC
.	TRBV4-1	.	TRBJ2-2	CASSLNRYSGELFF	TGCGCCAGCAGCCTTAATAGGTACTCCGGGGAGCTGTTTTTT
.	TRBV29-1	.	TRBJ2-1	CSVVEGRNEQFF	TGCAGCGTTGTCGAGGGGAGGAATGAGCAGTTCTTC
.	TRBV5-5	.	TRBJ2-7	CASSLTRFPGRPSYEQYF	TGTGCCAGCAGCTTGACCCGATTCCCCGGCAGGCCATCCTACGAGCAGTACTTC
few	TRBV29-1	.	TRBJ2-3	CSVGTPDTQYF	TGCAGCGTCGGGACCCCGGATACGCAGTATTTT
once	TRBV7-3	.	TRBJ2-5	CATPRGEGETQYF	TGTGCCACCCCGAGGGGGGAGGGAGAGACCCAGTACTTC
few	TRBV6-6	.	TRBJ1-5	CASSYSDGANQPQHF	TGTGCCAGCAGTTACTCCGACGGTGCCAATCAGCCCCAGCATTTT
.	TRBV5-6	.	TRBJ2-7	CASSQGRYEQYF	TGTGCCAGCAGCCAGGGACGCTACGAGCAGTACTTC
.	TRBV29-1	.	TRBJ1-1	CSAQNRVSKTEAFF	TGCAGCGCCCAGAACCGGGTCTCTAAAACTGAAGCTTTCTTT
.	TRBV30	.	TRBJ1-4	CAWSRTTEKLFF	TGTGCCTGGAGTCGAACGACGGAAAAACTGTTTTTT
.	TRBV29-1	.	TRBJ1-1	CSVVRTGSEGTEAFF	TGCAGCGTTGTGAGAACAGGATCGGAAGGCACTGAGGCTTTCTTT
.	TRBV4-3	TRBD2	TRBJ2-1	CASSPGLAGYGEQFF	TGCGCCAGCAGCCCGGGACTAGCGGGGTATGGTGAGCAGTTCTTC
.	TRBV4-2	TRBD1	TRBJ1-2	CASSQADTVDRGLGYTF	TGTGCCAGCAGCCAAGCTGATACAGTGGACAGGGGGCTTGGCTACACCTTC
.	TRBV7-2	.	TRBJ2-7	CASSPRAGYEQYF	TGTGCCAGCAGCCCGCGGGCAGGCTACGAGCAGTACTTC
.	TRBV27	.	TRBJ2-4	CASSLGYQGIQYF	TGTGCCAGCAGTTTAGGCTATCAGGGCATTCAGTACTTC
few	TRBV19	TRBD1	TRBJ1-1	CASRDRADTEAFF	TGTGCCAGCAGGGACAGGGCGGACACTGAAGCTTTCTTT
.	TRBV4-1	.	TRBJ1-5	CASSQGNVNQPQHF	TGCGCCAGCAGCCAAGGGAACGTCAATCAGCCCCAGCATTTT
.	TRBV6-6	.	TRBJ1-1	CASSGQGTEAFF	TGTGCCAGCAGTGGGCAGGGCACTGAAGCTTTCTTT
once	TRBV11-2	TRBD2	TRBJ2-4	CASSPLLADPAKNIQYF	TGTGCCAGCAGCCCCCTGCTAGCGGACCCAGCCAAAAACATTCAGTACTTC
.	TRBV30	.	TRBJ1-1	CAWSVRENTEAFF	TGTGCCTGGAGTGTACGTGAGAACACTGAAGCTTTCTTT
.	TRBV25-1	.	TRBJ2-2	CASTAPPAGELFF	TGTGCCAGCACTGCTCCTCCGGCCGGGGAGCTGTTTTTT
.	TRBV30	.	TRBJ1-5	CAWSVQGVNQPQHF	TGTGCCTGGAGTGTACAAGGGGTCAATCAGCCCCAGCATTTT
.	TRBV7-2	.	TRBJ1-2	CASSFQDYGYTF	TGTGCCAGCAGTTTTCAGGATTACGGCTACACCTTC
.	TRBV2	TRBD1	TRBJ1-1	CASSGDRADTEAFF	TGTGCCAGCAGTGGGGACAGGGCCGACACTGAAGCTTTCTTT
.	TRBV15	.	TRBJ1-1	CATSRTNEAFF	TGTGCCACCAGCAGGACAAATGAAGCTTTCTTT
.	TRBV30	.	TRBJ2-3	CAWSVRGMTTDTQYF	TGTGCCTGGAGTGTTCGGGGAATGACCACAGATACGCAGTATTTT
few	TRBV5-1	.	TRBJ2-7	CASSPMSSSYEQYF	TGCGCCAGCAGCCCTATGTCCAGCTCCTACGAGCAGTACTTC
.	TRBV2	.	TRBJ2-7	CASSEVGPEQYF	TGTGCCAGCAGTGAGGTAGGGCCCGAGCAGTACTTC
.	TRBV2	.	TRBJ2-7	CASSDHHEQYF	TGTGCCAGCAGTGATCACCACGAGCAGTACTTC
.	TRBV5-1	TRBD1	TRBJ1-1	CASNRDSRARTEAFF	TGCGCCAGCAACCGGGACAGCAGGGCGAGGACTGAAGCTTTCTTT
once	TRBV5-6	TRBD1	TRBJ1-5	CASSRMTGGQPQHF	TGTGCCAGCAGCCGGATGACAGGGGGTCAGCCCCAGCATTTT
few	TRBV2	TRBD2	TRBJ2-1	CASYAGGGNEQFF	TGTGCCAGCTACGCGGGGGGGGGCAATGAGCAGTTCTTC
.	TRBV10-3	.	TRBJ2-7	CAISESRREATYEQYF	TGTGCCATCAGTGAGTCTAGGAGGGAGGCTACTTACGAGCAGTACTTC
many	TRBV6-4	TRBD2	TRBJ2-1	CASSEGTSGNEQFF	TGTGCCAGCAGTGAGGGGACTAGCGGGAATGAGCAGTTCTTC